The rows below give T cell receptor beta chains drawn from one sample of a study of blood T cell repertoires in COVID-19. The assay was immunoSEQ multiplex PCR, and TCRdb's table has in-frame clones only and misses some. Among some 290,000 clones, 90% were seen once, and the ten largest hold about 1%. Sequenced material: peripheral blood. Receptors were obtained from a woman aged 35 to 49 with COVID-19, enrolled during active disease. CDR3s include the opening cysteine and the closing phenylalanine or tryptophan. Each record gives: V gene, J gene, D gene, clone size, CDR3 protein, CDR3 DNA. A D gene is named only where the DNA matches it firmly. Expanded clones are given a class, and other clones once, few, many or no size at all.

v_gene: TRBV6-2/TRBV6-3
j_gene: TRBJ2-2
d_gene: TRBD2
abundance: NA
CDR3aa: CASSYGGLAGLAGELFF
CDR3nt: TGTGCCAGCAGTTACGGGGGACTAGCGGGGCTGGCCGGGGAGCTGTTTTTT

v_gene: TRBV7-3
j_gene: TRBJ1-1
d_gene: NA
abundance: few
CDR3aa: CASSAPMGDTEAFF
CDR3nt: TGTGCCAGCAGCGCCCCAATGGGCGACACTGAAGCTTTCTTT

v_gene: TRBV7-2
j_gene: TRBJ1-6
d_gene: TRBD1
abundance: few
CDR3aa: CASSQGQGNSYNSPLHF
CDR3nt: TGTGCCAGCAGCCAGGGACAGGGTAACTCCTATAATTCACCCCTCCACTTT

v_gene: TRBV29-1
j_gene: TRBJ1-2
d_gene: NA
abundance: NA
CDR3aa: CSVDAGVGYGYTF
CDR3nt: TGTAGCGTTGATGCGGGGGTGGGTTATGGCTACACCTTC

v_gene: TRBV5-5
j_gene: TRBJ2-5
d_gene: TRBD2
abundance: NA
CDR3aa: CASSLKGTSVETQYF
CDR3nt: TGTGCCAGCAGCTTGAAGGGGACTAGCGTGGAGACCCAGTACTTC

v_gene: TRBV12-3/TRBV12-4
j_gene: TRBJ1-1
d_gene: NA
abundance: NA
CDR3aa: CASSLQGVAEAFF
CDR3nt: TGTGCCAGCAGTTTACAGGGTGTGGCTGAAGCTTTCTTT

v_gene: TRBV5-1
j_gene: TRBJ1-1
d_gene: TRBD1
abundance: NA
CDR3aa: CASSLARGQNTEAFF
CDR3nt: TGCGCCAGCAGCTTGGCCAGGGGGCAGAACACTGAAGCTTTCTTT

v_gene: TRBV28
j_gene: TRBJ1-2
d_gene: NA
abundance: NA
CDR3aa: CASSLAARVKGYTF
CDR3nt: TGTGCCAGCAGTTTAGCCGCCAGGGTGAAAGGCTACACCTTC

v_gene: TRBV12-3/TRBV12-4
j_gene: TRBJ2-5
d_gene: NA
abundance: few
CDR3aa: CASSLSQQETQYF
CDR3nt: TGTGCCAGCAGTTTAAGTCAGCAAGAGACCCAGTACTTC

v_gene: TRBV14
j_gene: TRBJ2-7
d_gene: TRBD1
abundance: NA
CDR3aa: CASSHWTGAPLEQYF
CDR3nt: TGTGCCAGCAGCCACTGGACAGGGGCCCCCCTCGAGCAGTACTTC

v_gene: TRBV5-1
j_gene: TRBJ1-1
d_gene: TRBD1
abundance: NA
CDR3aa: CASSLEQGAVTEAFF
CDR3nt: TGCGCCAGCAGCTTGGAGCAGGGGGCTGTCACTGAAGCTTTCTTT

v_gene: TRBV7-3
j_gene: TRBJ1-3
d_gene: TRBD1
abundance: NA
CDR3aa: CASSSAGQVGNTIYF
CDR3nt: TGTGCCAGCAGCTCTGCGGGACAGGTTGGAAACACCATATATTTT

v_gene: TRBV30
j_gene: TRBJ2-2
d_gene: TRBD2
abundance: once
CDR3aa: CAWSGGRASGELFF
CDR3nt: TGTGCCTGGAGTGGGGGGAGGGCCTCCGGGGAGCTGTTTTTT

v_gene: TRBV28
j_gene: TRBJ1-5
d_gene: NA
abundance: NA
CDR3aa: CASGEVQPQHF
CDR3nt: TGTGCCAGTGGAGAAGTCCAGCCCCAGCATTTT

v_gene: TRBV2
j_gene: TRBJ1-6
d_gene: NA
abundance: NA
CDR3aa: CASSVYRADNSPLHF
CDR3nt: TGTGCCAGCAGTGTCTACAGGGCGGATAATTCACCCCTCCACTTT

v_gene: TRBV7-9
j_gene: TRBJ2-3
d_gene: NA
abundance: NA
CDR3aa: CASSLAPSGVYLADTQYF
CDR3nt: TGTGCCAGCAGCTTAGCGCCTTCGGGGGTTTATCTTGCAGATACGCAGTATTTT

v_gene: TRBV5-4
j_gene: TRBJ2-5
d_gene: TRBD1
abundance: NA
CDR3aa: CASSSRTGLRETQYF
CDR3nt: TGTGCCAGCAGCTCACGGACAGGGCTGCGAGAGACCCAGTACTTC

v_gene: TRBV6-6
j_gene: TRBJ2-2
d_gene: NA
abundance: NA
CDR3aa: CASSYSDRTGELFF
CDR3nt: TGTGCCAGCAGTTACTCCGACAGGACCGGGGAGCTGTTTTTT

v_gene: TRBV7-2
j_gene: TRBJ2-3
d_gene: TRBD2
abundance: NA
CDR3aa: CASSYSLLAGGSTDTQYF
CDR3nt: TGTGCCAGCAGCTACTCACTTTTAGCGGGGGGGAGCACAGATACGCAGTATTTT

v_gene: TRBV27
j_gene: TRBJ1-2
d_gene: TRBD1
abundance: once
CDR3aa: CASSLTRQGRGYTF
CDR3nt: TGTGCCAGCAGCCTTACTCGACAGGGTAGGGGCTACACCTTC

v_gene: TRBV4-3
j_gene: TRBJ2-5
d_gene: TRBD2
abundance: NA
CDR3aa: CASSQEVAGIQETQYF
CDR3nt: TGCGCCAGCAGCCAAGAGGTAGCGGGGATACAAGAGACCCAGTACTTC

v_gene: TRBV3-1/TRBV3-2
j_gene: TRBJ2-7
d_gene: NA
abundance: NA
CDR3aa: CASSPGSYEQYF
CDR3nt: TGTGCCAGCAGCCCGGGCTCCTACGAGCAGTACTTC

v_gene: TRBV19
j_gene: TRBJ2-1
d_gene: TRBD2
abundance: few
CDR3aa: CASSSNGVSGRIYNEQFF
CDR3nt: TGTGCCAGTAGTTCAAATGGGGTTAGCGGGAGGATATACAATGAGCAGTTCTTC

v_gene: TRBV28
j_gene: TRBJ2-3
d_gene: NA
abundance: NA
CDR3aa: CASSLLTRADTQYF
CDR3nt: TGTGCCAGCAGTTTACTGACTAGAGCAGATACGCAGTATTTT

v_gene: TRBV2
j_gene: TRBJ1-6
d_gene: NA
abundance: NA
CDR3aa: CASSRGKGSPLHF
CDR3nt: TGTGCCAGCTCCCGGGGGAAAGGCTCACCCCTCCACTTT

v_gene: TRBV10-3
j_gene: TRBJ1-3
d_gene: TRBD1
abundance: once
CDR3aa: CAISGSRDSSGNTIYF
CDR3nt: TGTGCCATCAGTGGTTCCCGGGACAGCTCTGGAAACACCATATATTTT

v_gene: TRBV10-3
j_gene: TRBJ1-2
d_gene: NA
abundance: NA
CDR3aa: CAISEQQSYGYTF
CDR3nt: TGTGCCATCAGTGAACAACAATCTTATGGCTACACCTTC

v_gene: TRBV15
j_gene: TRBJ2-1
d_gene: TRBD1
abundance: NA
CDR3aa: CATSLPDRVREQFF
CDR3nt: TGTGCCACCAGCTTGCCGGACAGGGTTCGGGAGCAGTTCTTC

v_gene: TRBV28
j_gene: TRBJ1-2
d_gene: NA
abundance: NA
CDR3aa: CASRLGGSNYGYTF
CDR3nt: TGTGCCAGCAGATTAGGAGGGAGTAACTATGGCTACACCTTC

v_gene: TRBV28
j_gene: TRBJ1-1
d_gene: TRBD1
abundance: NA
CDR3aa: CASSLQTGRNTEAFF
CDR3nt: TGTGCCAGCAGTCTACAGACAGGGCGGAACACTGAAGCTTTCTTT

v_gene: TRBV24-1
j_gene: TRBJ2-3
d_gene: NA
abundance: NA
CDR3aa: CATEGIARDTQYF
CDR3nt: TGTGCCACGGAGGGGATAGCGAGGGATACGCAGTATTTT

v_gene: TRBV27
j_gene: TRBJ2-7
d_gene: TRBD2
abundance: NA
CDR3aa: CASSPRSLADSYEQYF
CDR3nt: TGTGCCAGCAGTCCCCGGAGTCTAGCGGACTCCTACGAGCAGTACTTC

v_gene: TRBV18
j_gene: TRBJ2-1
d_gene: TRBD2
abundance: NA
CDR3aa: CASSPPGLAGVTEQFF
CDR3nt: TGTGCCAGCTCACCACCGGGGTTAGCGGGAGTTACTGAGCAGTTCTTC

v_gene: TRBV2
j_gene: TRBJ2-1
d_gene: NA
abundance: NA
CDR3aa: CASGLLVRDLLF
CDR3nt: TGTGCCAGCGGTTTGTTAGTCCGGGACTTACTCTTC

v_gene: TRBV6-5
j_gene: TRBJ1-5
d_gene: NA
abundance: few
CDR3aa: CASRPGWRNQPQHF
CDR3nt: TGTGCCAGCAGGCCGGGTTGGCGCAATCAGCCCCAGCATTTT

v_gene: TRBV27
j_gene: TRBJ1-2
d_gene: NA
abundance: NA
CDR3aa: CASSFRGGGYGYTF
CDR3nt: TGTGCCAGCAGTTTTAGGGGAGGAGGCTATGGCTACACCTTC

v_gene: TRBV7-6
j_gene: TRBJ2-5
d_gene: TRBD1
abundance: NA
CDR3aa: CASSQRGLGETQYF
CDR3nt: TGTGCCAGCAGCCAGAGGGGGCTGGGGGAGACCCAGTACTTC

v_gene: TRBV5-1
j_gene: TRBJ1-3
d_gene: TRBD1
abundance: NA
CDR3aa: CASSLTGGVRNTIYF
CDR3nt: TGCGCCAGCAGCCTAACAGGGGGCGTTCGAAACACCATATATTTT

v_gene: TRBV27
j_gene: TRBJ1-1
d_gene: NA
abundance: once
CDR3aa: CASRPTGGRTEAFF
CDR3nt: TGTGCCAGCAGACCAACGGGGGGCAGAACTGAAGCTTTCTTT